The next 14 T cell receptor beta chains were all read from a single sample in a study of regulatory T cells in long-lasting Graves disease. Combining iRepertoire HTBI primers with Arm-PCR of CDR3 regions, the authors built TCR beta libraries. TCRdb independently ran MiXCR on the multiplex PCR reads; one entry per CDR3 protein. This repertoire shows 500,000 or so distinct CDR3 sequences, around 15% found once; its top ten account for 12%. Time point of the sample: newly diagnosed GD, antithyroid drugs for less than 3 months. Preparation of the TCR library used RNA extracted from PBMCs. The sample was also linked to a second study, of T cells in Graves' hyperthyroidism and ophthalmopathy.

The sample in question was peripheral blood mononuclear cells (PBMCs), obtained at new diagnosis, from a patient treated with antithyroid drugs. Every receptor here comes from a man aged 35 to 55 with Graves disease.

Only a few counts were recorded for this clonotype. CDR3: CASTNLGGITGANVLTF. The CDR3 DNA is TGTGCCAGCACCAACCTGGGGGGCATAACTGGGGCCAACGTCCTGACTTTC. The chain couples TRBV6-1 to TRBJ2-6, with D perhaps being TRBD1 or TRBD2 (6 bases each). The CDR3 spans 17 residues. CDR1 is MNHNS, CDR2 SASEGT, per germline. The V gene lost 7 bases and the J gene lost 2 bases, with 18 bases spanning the gap.

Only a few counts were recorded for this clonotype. CDR3 sequence (DNA): TGTGCCAGCAGCGTAGGAGAGGGTAACTACGAGCAGTACTTC. It is translated as CASSVGEGNYEQYF. The chain combines TRBV9 with TRBJ2-7; a possible D gene is TRBD2 (5 bases). The CDR3 extends over 14 amino acids. The ends were cut back, 0 bases at V and 3 bases at J, with 10 bases in the middle. Germline assignment: CDR1 SGDLS and CDR2 YYNGEE.

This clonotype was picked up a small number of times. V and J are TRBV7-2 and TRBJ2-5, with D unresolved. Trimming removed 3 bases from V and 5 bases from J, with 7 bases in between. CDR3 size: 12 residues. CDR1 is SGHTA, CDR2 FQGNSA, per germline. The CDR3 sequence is CASSFFYETQYF. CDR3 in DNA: TGTGCCAGCAGCTTTTTCTACGAGACCCAGTACTTC.

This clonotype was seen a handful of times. The CDR3 sequence: CSARDTLAVQETQYF. CDR3 DNA sequence: TGCAGTGCTAGAGACACCCTAGCGGTCCAAGAGACCCAGTACTTC. The J gene is TRBJ2-5, the V gene TRBV20-1; 7 bases agree with TRBD2. Germline V gene data show CDR1 as DFQATT and CDR2 as SNEGSKA (reference sequence). The J segment lost 1 base and the V segment lost 0 bases, leaving 5 bases of the junction unmatched. This CDR3 has 15 amino acids.

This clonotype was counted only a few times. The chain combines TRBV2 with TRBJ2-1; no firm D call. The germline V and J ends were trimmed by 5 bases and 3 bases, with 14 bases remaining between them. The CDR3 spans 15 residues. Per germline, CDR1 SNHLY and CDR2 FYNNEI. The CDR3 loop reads CASSRGRILYNEQFF. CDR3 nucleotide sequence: TGTGCCAGCAGTCGAGGCCGGATCCTCTACAATGAGCAGTTCTTC.

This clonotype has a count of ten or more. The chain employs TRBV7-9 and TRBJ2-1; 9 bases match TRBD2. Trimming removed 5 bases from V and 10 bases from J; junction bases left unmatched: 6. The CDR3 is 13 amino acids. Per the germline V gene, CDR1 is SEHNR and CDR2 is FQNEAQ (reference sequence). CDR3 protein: CASSAFLAGEQFF. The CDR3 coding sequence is TGTGCCAGCAGCGCCTTTCTAGCGGGGGAGCAGTTCTTC.

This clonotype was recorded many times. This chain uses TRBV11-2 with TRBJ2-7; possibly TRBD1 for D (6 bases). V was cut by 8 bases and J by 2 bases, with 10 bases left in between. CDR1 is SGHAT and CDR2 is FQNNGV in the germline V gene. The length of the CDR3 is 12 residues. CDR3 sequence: CASRDNAYEQYF. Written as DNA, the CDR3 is TGTGCCAGCCGGGACAACGCCTACGAGCAGTACTTC.

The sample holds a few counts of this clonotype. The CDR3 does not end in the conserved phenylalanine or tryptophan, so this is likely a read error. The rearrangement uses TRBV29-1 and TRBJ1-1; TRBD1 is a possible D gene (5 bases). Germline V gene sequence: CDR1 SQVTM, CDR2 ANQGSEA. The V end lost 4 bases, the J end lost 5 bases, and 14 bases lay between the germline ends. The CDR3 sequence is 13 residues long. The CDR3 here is CSVGWGSVTEAFS. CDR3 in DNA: TGCAGCGTTGGGTGGGGCAGCGTGACTGAAGCTTTCTCT.

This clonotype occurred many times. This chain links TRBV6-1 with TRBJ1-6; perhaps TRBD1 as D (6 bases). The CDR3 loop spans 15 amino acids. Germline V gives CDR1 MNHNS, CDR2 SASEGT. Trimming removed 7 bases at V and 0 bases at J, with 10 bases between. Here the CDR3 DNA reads TGTGCCAGCAATGGACAGAGCTCCTATAATTCACCCCTCCACTTT. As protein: CASNGQSSYNSPLHF.

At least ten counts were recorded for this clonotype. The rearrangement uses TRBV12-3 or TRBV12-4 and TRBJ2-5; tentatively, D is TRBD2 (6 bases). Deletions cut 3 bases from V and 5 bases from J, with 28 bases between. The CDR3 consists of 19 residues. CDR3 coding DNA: TGTGCCAGCAGTTTCACCCTCGCCGCCATCGGGGGATTAAGGGAGACCCAGTACTTC. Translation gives CASSFTLAAIGGLRETQYF.

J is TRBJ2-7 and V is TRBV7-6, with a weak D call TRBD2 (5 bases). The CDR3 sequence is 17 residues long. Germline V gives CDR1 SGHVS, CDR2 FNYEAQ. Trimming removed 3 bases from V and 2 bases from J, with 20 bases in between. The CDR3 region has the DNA TGTGCCAGCAGCTTGAATCGAGGAAGCGGAGCGCCCTACGAGCAGTACTTC. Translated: CASSLNRGSGAPYEQYF.

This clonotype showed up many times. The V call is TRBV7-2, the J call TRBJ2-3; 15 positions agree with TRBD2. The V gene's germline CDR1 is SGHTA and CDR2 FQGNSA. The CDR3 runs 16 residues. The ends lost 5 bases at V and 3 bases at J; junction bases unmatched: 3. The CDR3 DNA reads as TGTGCCAGCAGCCCGGGACTAGCGGGAGGTACAGATACGCAGTATTTT. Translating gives CASSPGLAGGTDTQYF.

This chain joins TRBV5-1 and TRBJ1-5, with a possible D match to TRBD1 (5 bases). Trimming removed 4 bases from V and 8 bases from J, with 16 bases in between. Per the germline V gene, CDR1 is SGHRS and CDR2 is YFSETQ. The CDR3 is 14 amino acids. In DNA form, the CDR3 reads TGCGCCAGCAGCCCCCAGGGACCGGGGGAGCCCCAGCATTTT. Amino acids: CASSPQGPGEPQHF.

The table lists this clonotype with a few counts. The CDR3 DNA follows: TGCGCCAGCAGCTGGCGGAACACCGGGGAGCTGTTTTTT. Its protein is CASSWRNTGELFF. The rearrangement uses TRBV5-1 and TRBJ2-2; D call uncertain. V shed 3 bases and J shed 1 base, with 4 bases lying between them. This CDR3 region has 13 residues. The V gene's germline CDR1 is SGHRS and CDR2 YFSETQ.